Listed here are 30 T cell receptor beta chains from one sample, sequenced in a study of Ad26.COV2.S vaccination and SARS-CoV-2 variants. Generated by immunoSEQ multiplex PCR, the TCRdb table keeps only in-frame clones and is missing some. The sample shows 87,000 or so clones, 82% of them seen only once. Sequencing used peripheral blood, obtained after recovery from COVID-19. The receptors originated from a human donor who had recovered from COVID-19.

In this sample, this clone turned up a few times. CDR3: CSASRVAPGYTF. The CDR3 bases are TGCAGTGCTAGTCGGGTGGCTCCTGGCTACACCTTC. V usage is TRBV20-1 and J usage is TRBJ1-2; D is unclear. CDR1 is DFQATT and CDR2 is SNEGSKA in the germline V gene (reference sequence). There are 12 residues in the CDR3. The germline V and J ends were trimmed by 3 bases and 7 bases, with 12 bases remaining between them.

The J gene is TRBJ2-5, the V gene TRBV7-9; 7 bases map to TRBD2. The germline gives CDR1 SEHNR, CDR2 FQNEAQ (reference sequence). The CDR3 is 16 residues long. After removal of 5 bases from V and 5 bases from J, the junction contained 14 bases not matched to a gene. The CDR3 protein is CASSVSDPGGTETQYF. CDR3 nucleotides: TGTGCCAGCAGCGTTTCTGATCCGGGAGGCACCGAGACCCAGTACTTC. The full variable domain, its missing parts supplied by reference TRBV7-9 and TRBJ2-5, is DTGVSQNPRHKITKRGQNVTFRCDPISEHNRLYWYRQTLGQGPEFLTYFQNEAQLEKSRLLSDRFSAERPKGSFSTLEIQRTEQGDSAMYLCASSVSDPGGTETQYFGPGTRLLVL.

The gene calls are TRBV10-2 and TRBJ2-1; D is uncertain. CDR3 length equals 14 residues. CDR1 and CDR2 (germline): WSHSY, SAAADI. V dropped 7 bases and J dropped 6 bases, with 16 bases sitting between them. The CDR3 reads CASKNPSTVNEQFF. CDR3 nucleotide sequence: TGCGCCAGCAAGAACCCTTCTACCGTCAATGAGCAGTTCTTC.

This clone turned up a few times. This chain connects TRBV28 to TRBJ1-5, with D possibly matching TRBD1 (6 bases). CDR1 and CDR2 from the germline V gene are MDHEN and SYDVKM. This CDR3 contains 13 residues. The V gene lost 5 bases and the J gene lost 6 bases, with 11 bases spanning the gap. The CDR3 loop is CASSPEGGQPQHF. CDR3 sequence (DNA): TGTGCCAGCAGTCCCGAGGGGGGTCAGCCCCAGCATTTT.

The table lists this clone with a count of one. J is TRBJ1-1 and V is TRBV7-2; D perhaps matches TRBD1 (5 bases). The V end was cut by 2 bases, the J end by 3 bases, with 10 bases between. Looked up from germline, CDR1 is SGHTA and CDR2 is FQGNSA. The CDR3 is 14 amino acids. The CDR3 nucleotides are TGTGCCAGCAGCTTATACCAGGGTGACACTGAAGCTTTCTTT. Its translation: CASSLYQGDTEAFF.

This chain uses TRBV25-1 with TRBJ1-2; 12 bases map to TRBD1. Trimming removed 5 bases from V and 7 bases from J; junction bases left unmatched: 5. CDR1 and CDR2 (germline): MGHDK, SYGVNS. The CDR3 is 14 residues long. CDR3 region: CASSTGTGGSGYTF. The CDR3 DNA is TGTGCCAGCAGTACCGGGACAGGGGGCTCTGGCTACACCTTC.

J is TRBJ2-7 and V is TRBV11-2; 12 bases map to TRBD2. V gave up 5 bases and J gave up 1 base; unmatched junction bases: 6. The length of the CDR3 is 16 residues. Germline values: CDR1 SGHAT, CDR2 FQNNGV. The chain's CDR3 is CASSDPGTSGSYEQYF. CDR3 nucleotide sequence: TGTGCCAGCAGCGACCCAGGGACTAGCGGGTCCTACGAGCAGTACTTC. Full variable domain (rest looked up from reference TRBV11-2 and TRBJ2-7): EAGVAQSPRYKIIEKRQSVAFWCNPISGHATLYWYQQILGQGPKLLIQFQNNGVVDDSQLPKDRFSAERLKGVDSTLKIQPAKLEDSAVYLCASSDPGTSGSYEQYFGPGTRLTVT.

The gene calls are TRBV5-1 and TRBJ1-1; no reliable D call. Germline-derived CDR1 and CDR2 are SGHRS and YFSETQ. The CDR3 runs to 12 residues. V lost 8 bases and J 1 base, leaving 9 bases between the germline ends. The CDR3 nucleotides read TGCGCCAGTAAAAAACAGAACACTGAAGCTTTCTTT. Its protein is CASKKQNTEAFF.

The rearrangement uses TRBV29-1 and TRBJ1-1; no firm D call. V lost 7 bases and J lost 0, with 9 bases in between. The CDR3 runs 12 residues. Germline CDR1 reads SQVTM; CDR2 reads ANQGSEA. The CDR3 DNA sequence: TGCAGCGGGACGGACTTGAACACTGAAGCTTTCTTT. This gives the protein CSGTDLNTEAFF.

DNA of the CDR3: TGTGCCAGCAGTCCCGAGTGGGAGATACATGAGCAGTTCTTC. This gives the protein CASSPEWEIHEQFF. The V call is TRBV27, the J call TRBJ2-1; possible D gene TRBD2, 5 bases. The CDR3 extends over 14 amino acids. V dropped 5 bases and J dropped 8 bases, with 16 bases sitting between them. The germline V gene encodes CDR1 MNHEY and CDR2 SMNVEV (reference sequence).

The V call is TRBV9, the J call TRBJ2-7; tentative D call: TRBD1 (6 bases). The V gene's germline CDR1 is SGDLS and CDR2 YYNGEE. Trimming removed 4 bases at V and 4 bases at J, with 21 bases between. The length of the CDR3 is 16 residues. The chain's CDR3 is CASSPRSGTSGYEQYF. The CDR3 nucleotides are TGTGCCAGCAGCCCACGCTCCGGGACAAGCGGATACGAGCAGTACTTC.

This chain connects TRBV28 to TRBJ1-4; D is perhaps TRBD1 (5 bases). The V and J ends lost 6 bases and 0 bases respectively, with 11 bases between them. The germline V gene has CDR1 MDHEN and CDR2 SYDVKM. CDR3 length equals 15 residues. CDR3 residues: CASSGGGTTNEKLFF. The CDR3 coding sequence is TGTGCCAGCAGCGGGGGGGGAACAACTAATGAAAAACTGTTTTTT.

This clone was recorded once. CDR3 DNA sequence: TGTGCCACCAGTGATTTGCAATCGGGTCCCCAGCATTTT. This translates into CATSDLQSGPQHF. The chain joins TRBV24-1 to TRBJ1-5; D gene uncertain. The CDR3 spans 13 residues. V lost 0 bases and J lost 10, with 9 bases in between. Germline CDR1 is KGHDR and CDR2 is SFDVKD.

The chain employs TRBV4-3 and TRBJ2-1; maybe TRBD2 (5 bases). Germline V lookup: CDR1 LGHNA, CDR2 YSLEER. Between the trimmed V and J ends, which lost 0 bases and 8 bases, there was a span of 5 bases. The CDR3 has 12 residues. CDR3 DNA sequence: TGCGCCAGCAGCCAAGAGCGGGATGAGCAGTTCTTC. Its translation: CASSQERDEQFF.

The count of this clone is one. The chain combines TRBV28 with TRBJ2-5; TRBD1 aligns across 12 bases. From germline, CDR1 is MDHEN and CDR2 SYDVKM. CDR3 length: 13 amino acids. V lost 8 bases to trimming and J lost 4 bases; unmatched junction nucleotides: 2. This chain's CDR3 is CASGDRGPETQYF. As DNA, the CDR3 is TGTGCCAGCGGGGACAGGGGGCCAGAGACCCAGTACTTC.

The chain employs TRBV6-5 and TRBJ2-5; D may be TRBD1 (6 bases). Trimming removed 5 bases from V and 2 bases from J, with 9 bases in between. The CDR3 extends over 13 amino acids. The germline V gene has CDR1 MNHEY and CDR2 SVGAGI. The CDR3 region is CASSRDTQETQYF. CDR3 coding DNA: TGTGCCAGCAGTCGGGACACTCAAGAGACCCAGTACTTC.

The gene calls are TRBV3-1 (or the pseudogene TRBV3-2) and TRBJ2-1; 7 bases fit TRBD2. The CDR3 covers 17 residues. Germline CDR1 and CDR2: LGHDT and YNNKEL (reference sequence). The trim removed 0 bases at V and 1 base at J, leaving 6 bases unmatched. This CDR3 is CASSQDVGLGSYNEQFF. CDR3 in DNA: TGTGCCAGCAGCCAAGACGTTGGACTAGGGTCCTACAATGAGCAGTTCTTC.

The chain is built from TRBV5-1 and TRBJ2-2; 12 nucleotides align to TRBD2. This CDR3 region has 15 residues. The ends lost 5 bases at V and 13 bases at J; junction bases unmatched: 12. Germline V gene lookup returns CDR1 SGHRS and CDR2 YFSETQ. Written as DNA, the CDR3 is TGCGCCAGCAGTTTGACTAGCGGGAGAGGAGGCGCGCTGTTTTTT. As protein: CASSLTSGRGGALFF.

The chain combines TRBV6-2 or TRBV6-3 with TRBJ2-7; D could derive from TRBD1 or TRBD2 (5 bases each). V lost 2 bases and J 0 bases, leaving 17 bases between the germline ends. This CDR3 is 17 amino acids long. Per germline, CDR1 MNHEY and CDR2 SVGEGT. The CDR3 DNA reads as TGTGCCAGCAGTTACGAGACAGTCCCTGGGAGCTCCTACGAGCAGTACTTC. Its protein product is CASSYETVPGSSYEQYF.

The chain uses TRBV7-9 and TRBJ2-7; D ambiguous. Germline V lookup: CDR1 SEHNR, CDR2 FQNEAQ (reference sequence). The CDR3 loop spans 12 amino acids. Deletions cut 2 bases from V and 5 bases from J, with 7 bases between. CDR3 DNA sequence: TGTGCCAGCAGCTTATTGGCCCACGAGCAGTACTTC. Translation gives CASSLLAHEQYF. Supplemented by reference TRBV7-9 and TRBJ2-7, the full variable domain reads DTGVSQNPRHKITKRGQNVTFRCDPISEHNRLYWYRQTLGQGPEFLTYFQNEAQLEKSRLLSDRFSAERPKGSFSTLEIQRTEQGDSAMYLCASSLLAHEQYFGPGTRLTVT.

The rearrangement links TRBV27 to TRBJ2-1; 12 nucleotides align to TRBD2. There are 16 residues in the CDR3. The germline gives CDR1 MNHEY, CDR2 SMNVEV (reference sequence). With V trimmed by 10 bases and J by 9 bases, 16 bases remained unmatched. CDR3 region: CATNRLAGDTTGEQFF. The CDR3 bases are TGTGCCACCAACCGACTAGCGGGAGATACAACCGGTGAGCAGTTCTTC.

This chain links TRBV19 with TRBJ1-1; TRBD1 agrees at 10 bases. V shed 8 bases and J 7 bases; nucleotides not matched to a gene: 7. CDR3 length equals 13 residues. Germline V gene lookup returns CDR1 LNHDA and CDR2 SQIVND (reference sequence). The CDR3 bases are TGTGCCAGTCGGACAGGGGGACAGGGTGAAGCTTTCTTT. Its translation: CASRTGGQGEAFF.

The rearrangement uses TRBV19 and TRBJ2-1, with 7 bases matching TRBD2. The V segment lost 3 bases and the J segment 7 bases; nucleotides outside the gene matches: 12. The germline gives CDR1 LNHDA, CDR2 SQIVND (reference sequence). The CDR3 is 16 amino acids. CDR3 nucleotides: TGTGCCAGTAGTATCCTGGCGGGAGCCAATTTTAATGAGCAGTTCTTC. This sequence encodes CASSILAGANFNEQFF. Supplemented by reference TRBV19 and TRBJ2-1, the full variable domain reads DGGITQSPKYLFRKEGQNVTLSCEQNLNHDAMYWYRQDPGQGLRLIYYSQIVNDFQKGDIAEGYSVSREKKESFPLTVTSAQKNPTAFYLCASSILAGANFNEQFFGPGTRLTVL.

V and J are TRBV5-6 and TRBJ1-1, with D possibly matching TRBD1 (6 bases). Trimming pared 4 bases from V and 8 bases from J, leaving 9 bases between. The CDR3 has 11 residues. CDR1 and CDR2 from the germline V gene are SGHDT and YYEEEE. CDR3 DNA: TGTGCCAGCAGCAACCAGGGGGAAGCTTTCTTT. Translated, it gives CASSNQGEAFF.

The chain carries TRBV2 and TRBJ1-4; D is possibly TRBD1 (5 bases). V was clipped by 1 base and J by 7 bases, with 16 bases between them. This CDR3 contains 16 residues. The germline gives CDR1 SNHLY, CDR2 FYNNEI. The CDR3 is CASSEGLRGGSEKLFF. Here the CDR3 DNA reads TGTGCCAGCAGTGAAGGTCTGCGTGGGGGGAGTGAAAAACTGTTTTTT.

The genes are TRBV19 and TRBJ1-4; tentative D call: TRBD1 (6 bases). From germline, CDR1 is LNHDA and CDR2 SQIVND (reference sequence). V gave up 6 bases and J gave up 8 bases, with 16 bases separating them. The CDR3 has 14 residues. CDR3 sequence reads: CASRIRGGNEKLFF. The CDR3 DNA reads TGTGCCAGTAGGATCAGAGGGGGGAACGAAAAACTGTTTTTT.

The chain combines TRBV4-3 with TRBJ1-1, with D hard to call. Trimming took 3 bases from V and 0 from J, leaving 11 bases between them. Germline loops: CDR1 LGHNA, CDR2 YSLEER. The CDR3 has 15 amino acids. The CDR3 coding sequence is TGCGCCAGCAGCCAGGAGCCCCTAATGAACACTGAAGCTTTCTTT. The encoded protein is CASSQEPLMNTEAFF.

V gene TRBV19 combines with J gene TRBJ2-5; D gene uncertain. This CDR3 is built from 15 residues. CDR1 and CDR2 (germline): LNHDA, SQIVND (reference sequence). V lost 5 bases, J lost 5 bases, and 18 bases lay in between. The CDR3 loop is CASSVILKGLETQYF. CDR3 nucleotides: TGTGCCAGTAGTGTCATTTTGAAAGGGTTGGAGACCCAGTACTTC. Variable domain in full (rest from reference TRBV19 and TRBJ2-5): DGGITQSPKYLFRKEGQNVTLSCEQNLNHDAMYWYRQDPGQGLRLIYYSQIVNDFQKGDIAEGYSVSREKKESFPLTVTSAQKNPTAFYLCASSVILKGLETQYFGPGTRLLVL.

The chain links TRBV4-3 to TRBJ2-2; 8 bases line up with TRBD2. The length of the CDR3 is 14 residues. The junction had 2 bases not matched to a gene; V was cut back by 4 bases and J by 4 bases. Germline CDR1 reads LGHNA; CDR2 reads YSLEER. In DNA, the CDR3 is TGCGCCAGCAGCCGGGCGGGAGGCACCGGGGAGCTGTTTTTT. The encoded protein is CASSRAGGTGELFF.

The chain has TRBV19 and TRBJ2-1; 11 bases agree with TRBD2. This CDR3 contains 16 residues. V trimming: 5 bases; J trimming: 5 bases; junction bases outside the gene matches: 8. Germline loops: CDR1 LNHDA, CDR2 SQIVND (reference sequence). The CDR3 coding sequence is TGTGCCAGTAGTCCCTGGGGGACTAGCGGCCACAATGAGCAGTTCTTC. The encoded protein is CASSPWGTSGHNEQFF.